These T cell receptor beta chains were read from a single sample in a study of T cell responses to AZD1222 COVID-19 vaccine. Method: immunoSEQ multiplex PCR; TCRdb's copy keeps in-frame clones and lacks some. The sample holds approximately 150,000 clones, more than 85% seen once. This material consisted of peripheral blood, taken 28 days after the second AZD1222 dose. The receptors come from an adult who received the AZD1222 COVID-19 vaccine. Each CDR3 is given with its conserved first and last residue. The D gene is left open where the match is weak. Rows give clone size only sometimes, using once, few, many, or a class for an expanded clone.

TRBV29-1	TRBJ1-1	.	TRBD1	TGCAGCGTTCGCCCTGGACAGGGAGAAAAGGCTTTCTTT	CSVRPGQGEKAFF
TRBV7-6	TRBJ2-3	.	.	TGTGCCAGCACCAGCACAGATACGCAGTATTTT	CASTSTDTQYF
TRBV29-1	TRBJ1-1	.	TRBD1	TGCAGCGTTGAAGGACAGGGTAGGAACACTGAAGCTTTCTTT	CSVEGQGRNTEAFF
TRBV28	TRBJ2-5	.	TRBD1	TGTGCCAGCAACGACAGGGATAGGGGCGTGAGGGAGACCCAGTACTTC	CASNDRDRGVRETQYF
TRBV19	TRBJ2-7	.	TRBD2	TGTGCCAGTAGTACGGCGGGAGGTAGCTATTCGGGAGAGCAGTACTTC	CASSTAGGSYSGEQYF
TRBV27	TRBJ1-2	.	TRBD1	TGTGCCAGCAGTTTATTCGGGACAGTCTTTAACTATGGCTACACCTTC	CASSLFGTVFNYGYTF
TRBV2	TRBJ1-3	.	.	TGTGCCAGCAAAGAATTTCTCTCTGGAAACACCATATATTTT	CASKEFLSGNTIYF
TRBV28	TRBJ2-7	.	.	TGTGCCACATATACCAGGGAAACCTACGAGCAGTACTTC	CATYTRETYEQYF
TRBV9	TRBJ2-1	once	.	TGTGCCAGCAGCGCCTGGGGATCCCCCGATACTGAGCAGTTCTTC	CASSAWGSPDTEQFF
TRBV18	TRBJ2-5	.	TRBD2	TGTGCCAGCTCACCACCAACAGCGGGGGGAACGGAAGAGACCCAGTACTTC	CASSPPTAGGTEETQYF
TRBV3-1/TRBV3-2	TRBJ2-2	.	TRBD2	TGTGCCAGCAGCCTACATGGACTAGCGACGAACACCGGGGAGCTGTTTTTT	CASSLHGLATNTGELFF
TRBV5-1	TRBJ1-2	.	.	TGCGCCAGCAGCTTGGACATAGGGAATGGCTACACCTTC	CASSLDIGNGYTF
TRBV6-5	TRBJ2-5	once	TRBD1	TGTGCCAGCAAAACAGGGGGCCAAGAGACCCAGTACTTC	CASKTGGQETQYF
TRBV5-1	TRBJ1-1	.	.	TGCGCCAGCAGCTTGGACTCACGCTGGGGCGAGGGCACTGAAGCTTTCTTT	CASSLDSRWGEGTEAFF
TRBV4-1	TRBJ1-2	.	.	TGCGCCAGCAGCCAAGATTCCCAGGGACTTTATGGTGGCTACACCTTC	CASSQDSQGLYGGYTF
TRBV6-2/TRBV6-3	TRBJ1-5	.	TRBD1	TGTGCCAGCAGTCCCCCCCGGGACAGCCTCCGTTTTAGCAATCAGCCCCAGCATTTT	CASSPPRDSLRFSNQPQHF
TRBV7-2	TRBJ2-3	.	TRBD2	TGTGCCAGCAGCTCCCCTCAGCGGGGTCCCGCGCTAGATACGCAGTATTTT	CASSSPQRGPALDTQYF
TRBV5-6	TRBJ1-5	.	.	TGTGCCAGCAGCGTAGATAGGCTAGGGCGCAATCAGCCCCAGCATTTT	CASSVDRLGRNQPQHF
TRBV6-2/TRBV6-3	TRBJ2-5	.	TRBD2	TGTGCCAGCAGTTACGGGGGGAGGGGATCCCAAGAGACCCAGTACTTC	CASSYGGRGSQETQYF
TRBV7-9	TRBJ1-2	.	.	TGTGCCAGCAGCCAAAGCTGGGCAGGGCCCAACTATGGCTACACCTTC	CASSQSWAGPNYGYTF
TRBV4-2	TRBJ1-4	.	TRBD1	TGTGCCAGCAGCCAAGGTTTGGGACAGGGGAATGAAAAACTGTTTTTT	CASSQGLGQGNEKLFF
TRBV18	TRBJ1-5	.	.	TGTGCCAGCTCACCAGAGGGGTTAGGGCAGCCCCAGCATTTT	CASSPEGLGQPQHF
TRBV5-1	TRBJ1-6	.	.	TGCGCCAGCAGCCCCGAAGGGAATGGATCCCTCCACTTT	CASSPEGNGSLHF
TRBV5-8	TRBJ2-6	.	.	TGTGCCAGCAGCCCGCGAATCTCTGGGGCCAACGTCCTGACTTTC	CASSPRISGANVLTF
TRBV11-2	TRBJ2-2	once	.	TGTGCCAGCAGCTTTTGGGGAAAAGAGCTGTTTTTT	CASSFWGKELFF
TRBV7-2	TRBJ1-5	.	.	TGTGCCAGCAGCTTGCGAGGGGACACCAATCAGCCCCAGCATTTT	CASSLRGDTNQPQHF
TRBV7-2	TRBJ2-1	.	TRBD2	TGTGCCAGCAGCCTACTAGCGGGAGACGGTGAGCAGTTCTTC	CASSLLAGDGEQFF
TRBV11-3	TRBJ2-1	.	.	TGTGCCAGCAGCTTGTCCGGGATCAGCTACAATGAGCAGTTCTTC	CASSLSGISYNEQFF
TRBV5-1	TRBJ1-2	.	TRBD1	TGCGCCAGCAGCTTGCCAGTACAGGGGGCGTCGGGCTACACCTTC	CASSLPVQGASGYTF
TRBV7-9	TRBJ2-3	.	.	TGTGCCAGCAGCCCCCAGGGGGGGCAAGGAGATACGCAGTATTTT	CASSPQGGQGDTQYF
TRBV6-1	TRBJ2-7	.	TRBD2	TGTGCCAGCAGTGAAATAGGGGCAGGGAGGGCCTACGAGCAGTACTTC	CASSEIGAGRAYEQYF
TRBV5-5	TRBJ2-1	.	TRBD2	TGTGCCAGCAGCTTGCTTGGAGCGGGAGGACAAAACATGAGGAATGAGCAGTTCTTC	CASSLLGAGGQNMRNEQFF
TRBV4-1	TRBJ2-1	.	TRBD2	TGCGCCAGCAGCCACAATAGCGGGACTTACAATGAGCAGTTCTTC	CASSHNSGTYNEQFF
TRBV7-9	TRBJ2-7	.	TRBD2	TGTGCCAGCAGCACCCTAGCGGATTACAACATCACGGGCTACGAGCAGTACTTC	CASSTLADYNITGYEQYF
TRBV2	TRBJ2-7	.	TRBD1	TGTGCCAGCCGGACGCTGACAGGGGGCTACGAGCAGTACTTC	CASRTLTGGYEQYF
TRBV5-1	TRBJ1-2	.	.	TGCGCCAGCAGCCCGGAGGGCGCGGGTGGCTACACCTTC	CASSPEGAGGYTF
TRBV9	TRBJ2-1	.	TRBD2	TGTGCCAGCAGCGGGAGCGGGAGGGCCGTCGATGAGCAGTTCTTC	CASSGSGRAVDEQFF
TRBV7-3	TRBJ2-7	.	.	TGTGCCAGCAGCTTGCAAGGAGCCAGGGCCTCCTACGAGCAGTACTTC	CASSLQGARASYEQYF